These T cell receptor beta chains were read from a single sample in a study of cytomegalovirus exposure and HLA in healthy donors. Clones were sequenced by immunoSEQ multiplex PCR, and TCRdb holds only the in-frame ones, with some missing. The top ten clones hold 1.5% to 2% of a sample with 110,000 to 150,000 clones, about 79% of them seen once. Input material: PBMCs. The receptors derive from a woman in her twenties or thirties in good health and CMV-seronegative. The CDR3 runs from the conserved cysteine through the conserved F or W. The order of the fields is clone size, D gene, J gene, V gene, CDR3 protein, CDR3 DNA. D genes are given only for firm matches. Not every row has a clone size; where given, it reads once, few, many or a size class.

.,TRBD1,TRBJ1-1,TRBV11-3,CASSLQGGTEAFF,TGTGCCAGCAGCCTACAGGGGGGAACTGAAGCTTTCTTT
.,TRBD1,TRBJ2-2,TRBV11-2,CASSSSWGQGPGELFF,TGTGCCAGCAGCTCCTCGTGGGGACAGGGACCCGGGGAGCTGTTTTTT
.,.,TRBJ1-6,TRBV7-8,CASSPSGSYNSPLHF,TGTGCCAGCAGCCCTTCGGGCTCCTATAATTCACCCCTCCACTTT
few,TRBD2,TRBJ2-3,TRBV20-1,CSAKGLAGAYF,TGCAGTGCTAAAGGGCTAGCGGGGGCGTATTTT
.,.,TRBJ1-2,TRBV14,CASSQRTDYGYTF,TGTGCCAGCAGCCAGCGGACAGACTATGGCTACACCTTC
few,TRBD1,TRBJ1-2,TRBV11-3,CASSLDPRQGAYGYTF,TGTGCCAGCAGCTTAGACCCCCGACAGGGGGCGTATGGCTACACCTTC
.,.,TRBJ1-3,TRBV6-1,CASRDTLGRNTIYF,TGTGCCAGCAGGGACACTCTTGGGAGAAACACCATATATTTT
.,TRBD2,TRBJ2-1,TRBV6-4,CASSDLSGGRNEQFF,TGTGCCAGCAGTGACTTGAGCGGGGGGCGTAATGAGCAGTTCTTC
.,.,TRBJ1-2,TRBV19,CASSIDGRAGYGYTF,TGTGCCAGTAGTATAGACGGCAGGGCTGGATATGGCTACACCTTC
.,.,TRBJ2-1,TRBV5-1,CASSLVPDNEQFF,TGCGCCAGCAGCTTGGTTCCTGACAATGAGCAGTTCTTC
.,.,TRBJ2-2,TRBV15,CATSTPLGGTGELFF,TGTGCCACCAGCACACCTTTGGGGGGCACCGGGGAGCTGTTTTTT
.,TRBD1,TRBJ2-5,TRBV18,CASSPKTGGSGETQYF,TGTGCCAGCTCACCAAAAACAGGGGGGAGTGGAGAGACCCAGTACTTC
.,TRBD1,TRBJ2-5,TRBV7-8,CASSPSGTGLETQYF,TGTGCCAGCAGCCCATCCGGGACAGGGCTGGAGACCCAGTACTTC
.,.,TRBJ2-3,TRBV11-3,CASSLDGVRDTQYF,TGTGCCAGCAGCTTAGATGGAGTTCGGGATACGCAGTATTTT
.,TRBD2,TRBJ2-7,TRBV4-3,CASSQVTSGGSYEQYF,TGCGCCAGCAGCCAAGTCACTAGCGGCGGGTCCTACGAGCAGTACTTC
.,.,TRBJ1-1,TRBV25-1,CASSPPGGGEAFF,TGTGCCAGCAGTCCACCAGGCGGGGGAGAAGCTTTCTTT
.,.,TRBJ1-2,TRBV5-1,CASSSSQLATRGPNYGYTF,TGCGCCAGCAGCTCCTCCCAACTGGCGACTCGGGGTCCTAACTATGGCTACACCTTC
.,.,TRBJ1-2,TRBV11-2,CASSSSRGGSYGYTF,TGTGCCAGCAGCTCTAGCCGGGGGGGCTCCTATGGCTACACCTTC
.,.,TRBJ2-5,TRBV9,CASSVGLGSVETQYF,TGTGCCAGCAGCGTAGGTTTGGGGAGCGTAGAGACCCAGTACTTC
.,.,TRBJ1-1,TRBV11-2,CASSFPDRYTEAFF,TGTGCCAGCAGCTTCCCCGACAGATACACTGAAGCTTTCTTT